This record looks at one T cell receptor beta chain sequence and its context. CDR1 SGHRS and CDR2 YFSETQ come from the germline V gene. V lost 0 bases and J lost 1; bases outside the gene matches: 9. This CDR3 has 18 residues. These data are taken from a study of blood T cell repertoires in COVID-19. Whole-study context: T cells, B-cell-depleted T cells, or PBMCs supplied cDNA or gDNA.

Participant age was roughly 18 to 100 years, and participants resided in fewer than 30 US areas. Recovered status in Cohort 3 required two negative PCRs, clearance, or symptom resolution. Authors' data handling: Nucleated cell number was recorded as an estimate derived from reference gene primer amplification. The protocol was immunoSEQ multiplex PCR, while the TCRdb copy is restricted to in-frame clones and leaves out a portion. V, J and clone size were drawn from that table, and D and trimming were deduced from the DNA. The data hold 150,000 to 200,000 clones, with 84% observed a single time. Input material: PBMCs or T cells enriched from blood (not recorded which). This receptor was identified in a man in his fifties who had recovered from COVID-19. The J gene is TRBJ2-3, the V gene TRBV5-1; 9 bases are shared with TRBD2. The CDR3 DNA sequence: TGCGCCAGCAGCTTGGAAGACTGGCTAGCGGGGCGCACAGATACGCAGTATTTT. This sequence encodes CASSLEDWLAGRTDTQYF. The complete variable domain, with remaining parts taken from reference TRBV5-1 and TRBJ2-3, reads KAGVTQTPRYLIKTRGQQVTLSCSPISGHRSVSWYQQTPGQGLQFLFEYFSETQRNKGNFPGRFSGRQFSNSRSEMNVSTLELGDSALYLCASSLEDWLAGRTDTQYFGPGTRLTVL.